This T cell receptor beta chain comes out of a study of blood T cells in healthy people across ages. The CDR3 has 18 amino acids. The germline gives CDR1 MDHEN, CDR2 SYDVKM. Germline trimming cut 6 bases from V and 0 bases from J; bases unmatched to any gene: 11. A sample-barcoded 5' primer and a J-beta primer mix were used in a second PCR of roughly 6 to 12 cycles. With 12 random nucleotides, a template-switch adaptor tagged each individual cDNA molecule. MiXCR, applied by TCRdb to the 5' RACE reads, yields one record per CDR3 protein. Of 850,000 to 1,300,000 distinct CDR3 sequences listed, less than 50% are singletons. A few counts support this clonotype. The people who gave samples were healthy Caucasians from Russia, aged roughly 6 to 90.

The TCR was taken from a woman aged 55 to 70 in good health. Source material: blood. The chain is built from TRBV28 and TRBJ2-6, with 7 bases aligning to TRBD1. In DNA form, the CDR3 reads TGTGCCAGCAGAACGACAGGGCTCCGAAGCTCTGGGGCCAACGTCCTGACTTTC. Protein: CASRTTGLRSSGANVLTF.